The text below deals with one T cell receptor (beta chain). The antigen it recognizes is unknown. No quality values exist for individual bases; no much larger clone is one base distant. From V the trimming removes 6 bases and from J it removes 2 bases, while the gene matches leave 4 bases of the junction unaccounted for. Including cysteine and phenylalanine, the CDR3 has 13 amino acids. Only the CDR3 portion is preserved as DNA: 39 bases, with reading frame beginning at the first base. The CDR1 and CDR2 encoded by the germline V gene (reference sequence) are MNHNY and SVGAGI. Donors formed part of the validation cohort, which comprised 120 subjects and was distinct from the first cohort of some 700 subjects. The source of the sample is a study of cytomegalovirus exposure and HLA in healthy donors listed by TCRdb under 2017. Study-wide context: According to a later analysis, the approximately 120 validation repertoires were produced on the same platform as the approximately 610 repertoires of the first cohort. To predict cytomegalovirus infection status, the study brought together high-throughput TCR immunosequencing, statistical association of individual TCRs with disease status, and machine learning. The aim of the study was to test whether cataloging public T cell receptors could identify signatures of past pathogen exposure. Besides the first cohort of hundreds of subjects, a separate validation cohort made up of around 120 different subjects was used. Findings and caveats that apply to the study as a whole: Of the cluster scores, roughly 95% were above 0 in a later analysis, which found that TCRs clustered in the first cohort also tended to co-occur in the 120 validation repertoires. Most TCR sequences were observed very rarely across donors, whereas some public TCRs were present in many individuals. The classifier was reported to diagnose cytomegalovirus status with high specificity and sensitivity in both the original and validation cohorts. The authors suggested that the approach could potentially be generalized to other disease states and immunological phenotypes. In the study, some 180 TCR beta chains were listed as associated with cytomegalovirus. A later analysis had no HLA typing for the validation cohort, so co-occurrence there was scored across all 120 or so repertoires. In vitro tests confirmed that a few of the cytomegalovirus-associated TCR beta chains recognize cytomegalovirus antigens.

The protocol used for the library was the immunoSEQ multiplex PCR assay. Per the source publication's procedure: A statistical classification framework was developed to diagnose cytomegalovirus status using the catalog of TCR beta chain sequences. TCRdb obtained this table from immuneACCESS and retained in-frame rearrangements with V and J assigned. These tables miss some clones; where compared with another copy, unresolved V genes account for less than half of the shortfall, and the remainder is unexplained. V, J and clone size derive from that table, while D and trimming were established from the DNA sequence. The table for this sample lists some 140,000 clones; about four fifths of them were counted only once. 1.4% to 1.5% of the sample lies in the top ten.

The sample taken for sequencing was PBMCs. In this chain, TRBV6-6 is recombined with TRBJ2-7, and TRBD1 aligns with 7 junction nucleotides. This TCR came from a woman between 25 and 40 years old in good health and CMV-seronegative. The bases read TGTGCCAGCAGAGGGGGCACCACCTACGAGCAGTACTTC. Translated, this is CASRGGTTYEQYF.